The present T cell receptor beta chain was sequenced within a study of beta chain features in type 1 diabetes. CDR1 is SGDLS and CDR2 is YYNGEE in the germline V gene. Trimming shortened V by 3 bases and J by 0 bases, and 7 bases separated the two germline ends. There are 14 residues in the CDR3. The authors reverse transcribed all of the isolated RNA, so sequencing captured expressed TCRB transcripts. The repertoire was sequenced with immunoSEQ multiplex PCR; TCRdb's copy has only in-frame clones and lacks some. Seen here are more than 550,000 clones, over 11% observed once, and the top ten hold approximately 0.042%. Only a few counts were recorded for this clone. Its antigen is as yet unknown. Study findings and constraints: Type 1 diabetes patients showed fewer insertions and more deletions at VDJ junctions. Cells with high TCR expression could be over-represented when cDNA is sequenced. All four CD4+ subsets of Type 1 diabetes patients contained TCRB CDR3s that were moderately but significantly shorter.

This receptor was taken from a man between 18 and 35 years old with type 1 diabetes. The chain joins TRBV9 to TRBJ2-1; D is ambiguous. Specimen: naive CD4+ T cells from blood. This CDR3 is CASSESSSYNEQFF. CDR3 bases: TGTGCCAGCAGCGAAAGTAGCTCCTACAATGAGCAGTTCTTC. Full variable domain (outside the CDR3, taken from reference TRBV9 and TRBJ2-1): DSGVTQTPKHLITATGQRVTLRCSPRSGDLSVYWYQQSLDQGLQFLIQYYNGEERAKGNILERFSAQQFPDLHSELNLSSLELGDSALYFCASSESSSYNEQFFGPGTRLTVL.